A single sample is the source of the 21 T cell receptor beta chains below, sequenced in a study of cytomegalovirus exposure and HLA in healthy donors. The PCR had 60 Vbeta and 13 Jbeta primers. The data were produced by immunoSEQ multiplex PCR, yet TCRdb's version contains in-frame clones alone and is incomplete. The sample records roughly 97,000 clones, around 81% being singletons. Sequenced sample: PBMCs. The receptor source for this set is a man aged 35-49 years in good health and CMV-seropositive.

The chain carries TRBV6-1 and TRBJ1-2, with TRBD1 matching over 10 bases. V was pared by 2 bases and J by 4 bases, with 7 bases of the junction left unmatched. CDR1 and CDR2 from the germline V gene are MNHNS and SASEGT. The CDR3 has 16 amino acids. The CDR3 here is CASSEFGTGVTYGYTF. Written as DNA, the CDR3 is TGTGCCAGCAGTGAATTCGGGACAGGGGTTACCTATGGCTACACCTTC.

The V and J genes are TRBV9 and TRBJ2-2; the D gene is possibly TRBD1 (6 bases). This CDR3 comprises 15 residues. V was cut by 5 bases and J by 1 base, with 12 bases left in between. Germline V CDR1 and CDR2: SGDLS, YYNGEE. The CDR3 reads CASRTRGMNTGELFF. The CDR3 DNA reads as TGTGCCAGCAGAACCAGGGGCATGAACACCGGGGAGCTGTTTTTT.

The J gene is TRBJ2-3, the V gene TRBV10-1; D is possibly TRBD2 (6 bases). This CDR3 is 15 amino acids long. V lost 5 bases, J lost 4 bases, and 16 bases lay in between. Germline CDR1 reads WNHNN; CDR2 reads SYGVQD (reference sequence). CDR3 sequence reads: CASSFGGGHSDTQYF. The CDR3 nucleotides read TGCGCCAGCAGTTTCGGCGGAGGGCACTCAGATACGCAGTATTTT.

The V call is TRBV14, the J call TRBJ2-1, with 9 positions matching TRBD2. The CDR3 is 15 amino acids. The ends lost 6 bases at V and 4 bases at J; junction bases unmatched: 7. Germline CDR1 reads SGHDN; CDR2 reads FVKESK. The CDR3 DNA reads TGTGCCAGCAGATCTACTAGCGGGTCGTACAATGAGCAGTTCTTC. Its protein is CASRSTSGSYNEQFF.

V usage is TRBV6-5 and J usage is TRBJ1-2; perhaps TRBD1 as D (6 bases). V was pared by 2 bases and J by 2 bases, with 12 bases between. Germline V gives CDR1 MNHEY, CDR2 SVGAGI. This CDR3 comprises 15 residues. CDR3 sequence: CASSYEGQGNYGYTF. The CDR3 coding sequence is TGTGCCAGCAGTTACGAGGGACAAGGAAACTATGGCTACACCTTC.

The CDR3 loop reads CACRTAPNYGYTF. CDR3 sequence (DNA): TGTGCCTGCCGGACAGCCCCGAACTATGGCTACACCTTC. The chain has TRBV6-5 and TRBJ1-2; weak D call: TRBD1 (6 bases). Germline CDR1 MNHEY, CDR2 SVGAGI. The CDR3 runs to 13 residues. V lost 11 bases to trimming and J lost 2 bases, with 15 bases between them.

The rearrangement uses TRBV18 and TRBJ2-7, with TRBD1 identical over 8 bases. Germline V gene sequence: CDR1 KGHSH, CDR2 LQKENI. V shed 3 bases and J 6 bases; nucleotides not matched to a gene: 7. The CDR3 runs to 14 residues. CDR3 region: CASSPLGQGSEQYF. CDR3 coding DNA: TGTGCCAGCTCACCTTTAGGACAGGGATCCGAGCAGTACTTC.

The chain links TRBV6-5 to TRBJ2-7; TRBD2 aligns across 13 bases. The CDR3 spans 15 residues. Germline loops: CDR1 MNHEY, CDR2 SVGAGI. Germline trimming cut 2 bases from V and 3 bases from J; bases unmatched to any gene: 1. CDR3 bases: TGTGCCAGCAGTTACGGACTAGCGGGGGTCTACGAGCAGTACTTC. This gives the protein CASSYGLAGVYEQYF.

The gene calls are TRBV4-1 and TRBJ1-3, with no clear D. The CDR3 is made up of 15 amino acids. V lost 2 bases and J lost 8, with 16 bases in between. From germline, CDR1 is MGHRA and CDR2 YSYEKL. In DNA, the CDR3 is TGCGCCAGCAGCCAACCGCGCACCTCGTTCCACACCATATATTTT. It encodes CASSQPRTSFHTIYF.

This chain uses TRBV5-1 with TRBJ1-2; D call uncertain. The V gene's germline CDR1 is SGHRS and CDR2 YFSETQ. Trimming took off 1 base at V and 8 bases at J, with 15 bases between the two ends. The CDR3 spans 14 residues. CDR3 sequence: CASSLYGEVMGYTF. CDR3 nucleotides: TGCGCCAGCAGCTTGTACGGGGAGGTAATGGGCTACACCTTC.

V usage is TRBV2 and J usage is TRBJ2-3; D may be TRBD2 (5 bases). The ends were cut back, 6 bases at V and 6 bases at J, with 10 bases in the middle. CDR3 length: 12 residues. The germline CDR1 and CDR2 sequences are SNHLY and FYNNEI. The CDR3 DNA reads TGTGCCAGCAGGCGGGTCGAGGATACGCAGTATTTT. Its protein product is CASRRVEDTQYF.

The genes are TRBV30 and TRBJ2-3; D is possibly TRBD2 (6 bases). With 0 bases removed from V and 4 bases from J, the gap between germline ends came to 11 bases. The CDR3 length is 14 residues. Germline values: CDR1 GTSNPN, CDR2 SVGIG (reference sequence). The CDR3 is CAWSVRGTADTQYF. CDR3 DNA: TGTGCCTGGAGTGTACGGGGGACGGCAGATACGCAGTATTTT.

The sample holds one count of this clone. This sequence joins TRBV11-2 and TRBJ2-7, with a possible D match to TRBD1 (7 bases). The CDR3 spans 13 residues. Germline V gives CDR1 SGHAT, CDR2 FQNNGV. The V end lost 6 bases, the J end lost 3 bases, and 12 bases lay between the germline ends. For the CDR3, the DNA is TGTGCCAGCAGACGACAGGGAGGCTACGAGCAGTACTTC. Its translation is CASRRQGGYEQYF. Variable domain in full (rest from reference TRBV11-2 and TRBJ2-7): EAGVAQSPRYKIIEKRQSVAFWCNPISGHATLYWYQQILGQGPKLLIQFQNNGVVDDSQLPKDRFSAERLKGVDSTLKIQPAKLEDSAVYLCASRRQGGYEQYFGPGTRLTVT.

In DNA form, the CDR3 reads TGTGCCAGCAGCCTACAGGGTGTCACCGGGGAGCTGTTTTTT. Amino acid sequence: CASSLQGVTGELFF. The rearrangement joins TRBV14 to TRBJ2-2; tentatively, D is TRBD1 (6 bases). The CDR3 consists of 14 residues. V gave up 4 bases and J gave up 4 bases, with 10 bases separating them. Germline V gives CDR1 SGHDN, CDR2 FVKESK. Full variable domain (remainder filled in from reference TRBV14 and TRBJ2-2): EAGVTQFPSHSVIEKGQTVTLRCDPISGHDNLYWYRRVMGKEIKFLLHFVKESKQDESGMPNNRFLAERTGGTYSTLKVQPAELEDSGVYFCASSLQGVTGELFFGEGSRLTVL.

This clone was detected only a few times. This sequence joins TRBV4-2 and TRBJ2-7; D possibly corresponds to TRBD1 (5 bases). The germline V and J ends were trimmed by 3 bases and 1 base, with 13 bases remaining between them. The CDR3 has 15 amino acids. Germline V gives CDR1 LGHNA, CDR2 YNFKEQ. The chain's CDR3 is CASSQAATDSYEQYF. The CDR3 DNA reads TGTGCCAGCAGCCAGGCAGCGACAGATTCCTACGAGCAGTACTTC.

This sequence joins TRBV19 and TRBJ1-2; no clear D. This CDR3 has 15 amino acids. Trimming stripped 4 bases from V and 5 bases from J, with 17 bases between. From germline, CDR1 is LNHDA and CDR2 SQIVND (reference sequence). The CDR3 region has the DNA TGTGCCAGTAGTACTCCATCACCCAGGAGGTATGGCTACACCTTC. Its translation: CASSTPSPRRYGYTF. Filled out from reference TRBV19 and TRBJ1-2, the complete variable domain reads DGGITQSPKYLFRKEGQNVTLSCEQNLNHDAMYWYRQDPGQGLRLIYYSQIVNDFQKGDIAEGYSVSREKKESFPLTVTSAQKNPTAFYLCASSTPSPRRYGYTFGSGTRLTVV.

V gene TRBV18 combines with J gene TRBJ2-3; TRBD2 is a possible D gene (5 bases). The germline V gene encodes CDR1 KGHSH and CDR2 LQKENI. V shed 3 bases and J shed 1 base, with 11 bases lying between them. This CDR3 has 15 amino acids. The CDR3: CASSPVSGGTDTQYF. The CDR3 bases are TGTGCCAGCTCACCGGTCTCCGGGGGCACAGATACGCAGTATTTT.

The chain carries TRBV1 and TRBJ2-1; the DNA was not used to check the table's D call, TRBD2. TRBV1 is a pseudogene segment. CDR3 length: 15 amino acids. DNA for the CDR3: TGCACCAGCAGCCAAGATAGCGGGAGGGACCATGAGCAGTTCTTC. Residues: CTSSQDSGRDHEQFF.

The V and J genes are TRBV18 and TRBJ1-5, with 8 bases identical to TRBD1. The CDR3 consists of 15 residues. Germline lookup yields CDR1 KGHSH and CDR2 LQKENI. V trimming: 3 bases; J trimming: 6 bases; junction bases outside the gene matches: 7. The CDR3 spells CASSPSGGGGQPQHF. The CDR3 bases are TGTGCCAGCTCACCTTCAGGGGGCGGGGGTCAGCCCCAGCATTTT.

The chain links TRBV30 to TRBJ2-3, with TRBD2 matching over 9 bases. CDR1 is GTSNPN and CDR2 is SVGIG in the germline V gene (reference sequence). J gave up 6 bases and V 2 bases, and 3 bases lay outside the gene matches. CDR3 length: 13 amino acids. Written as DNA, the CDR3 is TGTGCCTGGAGTCCGGCGGGAGGGGATACGCAGTATTTT. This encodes CAWSPAGGDTQYF.

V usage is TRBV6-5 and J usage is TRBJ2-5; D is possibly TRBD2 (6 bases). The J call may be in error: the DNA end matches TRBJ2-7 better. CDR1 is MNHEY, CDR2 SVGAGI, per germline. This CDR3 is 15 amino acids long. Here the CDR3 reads CASTPPETREDEQYF. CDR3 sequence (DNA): TGTGCCAGCACTCCCCCGGAGACTAGGGAGGACGAGCAGTACTTC.